This T cell receptor beta chain was captured by sequencing in a study of CD8+ T cells in alopecia areata. The V end was cut by 2 bases, the J end by 2 bases, with 6 bases between. The CDR3 runs 13 residues. Germline CDR1 is SGHRS and CDR2 is YFSETQ. Following RNA extraction, reverse transcription yielded cDNA that acted as the sequencing template. Clones were read by immunoSEQ multiplex PCR, and TCRdb kept only the in-frame ones, dropping some. Of 100,000 to 150,000 clones in the sample, 40% to 55% were seen once. The chain recombines TRBV5-1 with TRBJ2-3; D is possibly TRBD2 (5 bases). The sample taken for sequencing was NKG2D-low CD8+ T cells sorted from blood. The receptor was isolated from a human donor with alopecia areata. CDR3 in DNA: TGCGCCAGCAGCTTCGACTACACAGATACGCAGTATTTT. This translates into CASSFDYTDTQYF.